The T cell receptor (beta chain) described here comes from a study of T-cell reconstitution after alpha-beta-depleted transplantation in children (dated by TCRdb to the mid-2010s). For the study in its entirety: The study quantitatively tracked T-cell immune reconstitution after TCRalphabeta/CD19-depleted allogeneic hematopoietic cell transplantation in children using TCR repertoire profiling.

The junction carries 16 bases between V and J, which are trimmed by 8 bases and 3 bases respectively. From its cysteine to its phenylalanine, the CDR3 spans 15 amino acids. The CDR3 DNA has 45 bases and is translated from base 1. Library preparation employed PCR. The sample was run on an Illumina HiSeq 2500. TCR libraries were prepared with molecular barcoding, using unique molecular identifiers to normalize TCRbeta repertoire quantification. TCRdb reprocessed the public reads (quality trimming at Q25 with fastp, clone calling with MiXCR) and kept in-frame beta chains. Each entry is one CDR3 protein sequence, shown with its most common DNA and genes. In all, the sample holds over 400,000 distinct CDR3 sequences, and under 15% of those were seen once. In total, the top ten clones hold roughly 5.4% of the sample. About this clonotype itself: This receptor's antigen is unknown. The sample holds no much larger clone one base away, and base qualities are not on file.

This TCR derives from a human donor who donated a stem cell graft to a child with combined immunodeficiency. Sequencing was performed on PBMCs from the stem cell graft donor, taken from the stem cell graft. This sequence uses TRBV12-3 or TRBV12-4 and TRBJ2-2; the D region may be TRBD1 or TRBD2, each matching 7 bases equally. The nucleotide sequence is given as TGTGCCAGCCGGGGGGACAGCGGGGACACCGGGGAGCTGTTTTTT. It specifies CASRGDSGDTGELFF.